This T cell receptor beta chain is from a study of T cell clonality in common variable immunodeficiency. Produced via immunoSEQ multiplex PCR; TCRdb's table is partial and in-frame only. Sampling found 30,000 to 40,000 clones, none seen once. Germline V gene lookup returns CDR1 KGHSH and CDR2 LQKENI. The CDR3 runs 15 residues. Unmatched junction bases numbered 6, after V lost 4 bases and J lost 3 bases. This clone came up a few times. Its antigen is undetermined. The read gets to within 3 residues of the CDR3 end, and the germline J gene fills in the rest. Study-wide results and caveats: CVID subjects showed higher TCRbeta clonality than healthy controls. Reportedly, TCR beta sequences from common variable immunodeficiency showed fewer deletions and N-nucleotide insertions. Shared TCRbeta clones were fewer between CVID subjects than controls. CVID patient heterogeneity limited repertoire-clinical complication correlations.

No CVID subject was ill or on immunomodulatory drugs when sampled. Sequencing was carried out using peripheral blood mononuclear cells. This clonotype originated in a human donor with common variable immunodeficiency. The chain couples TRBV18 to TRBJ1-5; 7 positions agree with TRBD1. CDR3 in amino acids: CASSLQQGNNQPQHF. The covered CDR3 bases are TGTGCCAGCTCACTTCAACAGGGGAACAATCAGCCC.